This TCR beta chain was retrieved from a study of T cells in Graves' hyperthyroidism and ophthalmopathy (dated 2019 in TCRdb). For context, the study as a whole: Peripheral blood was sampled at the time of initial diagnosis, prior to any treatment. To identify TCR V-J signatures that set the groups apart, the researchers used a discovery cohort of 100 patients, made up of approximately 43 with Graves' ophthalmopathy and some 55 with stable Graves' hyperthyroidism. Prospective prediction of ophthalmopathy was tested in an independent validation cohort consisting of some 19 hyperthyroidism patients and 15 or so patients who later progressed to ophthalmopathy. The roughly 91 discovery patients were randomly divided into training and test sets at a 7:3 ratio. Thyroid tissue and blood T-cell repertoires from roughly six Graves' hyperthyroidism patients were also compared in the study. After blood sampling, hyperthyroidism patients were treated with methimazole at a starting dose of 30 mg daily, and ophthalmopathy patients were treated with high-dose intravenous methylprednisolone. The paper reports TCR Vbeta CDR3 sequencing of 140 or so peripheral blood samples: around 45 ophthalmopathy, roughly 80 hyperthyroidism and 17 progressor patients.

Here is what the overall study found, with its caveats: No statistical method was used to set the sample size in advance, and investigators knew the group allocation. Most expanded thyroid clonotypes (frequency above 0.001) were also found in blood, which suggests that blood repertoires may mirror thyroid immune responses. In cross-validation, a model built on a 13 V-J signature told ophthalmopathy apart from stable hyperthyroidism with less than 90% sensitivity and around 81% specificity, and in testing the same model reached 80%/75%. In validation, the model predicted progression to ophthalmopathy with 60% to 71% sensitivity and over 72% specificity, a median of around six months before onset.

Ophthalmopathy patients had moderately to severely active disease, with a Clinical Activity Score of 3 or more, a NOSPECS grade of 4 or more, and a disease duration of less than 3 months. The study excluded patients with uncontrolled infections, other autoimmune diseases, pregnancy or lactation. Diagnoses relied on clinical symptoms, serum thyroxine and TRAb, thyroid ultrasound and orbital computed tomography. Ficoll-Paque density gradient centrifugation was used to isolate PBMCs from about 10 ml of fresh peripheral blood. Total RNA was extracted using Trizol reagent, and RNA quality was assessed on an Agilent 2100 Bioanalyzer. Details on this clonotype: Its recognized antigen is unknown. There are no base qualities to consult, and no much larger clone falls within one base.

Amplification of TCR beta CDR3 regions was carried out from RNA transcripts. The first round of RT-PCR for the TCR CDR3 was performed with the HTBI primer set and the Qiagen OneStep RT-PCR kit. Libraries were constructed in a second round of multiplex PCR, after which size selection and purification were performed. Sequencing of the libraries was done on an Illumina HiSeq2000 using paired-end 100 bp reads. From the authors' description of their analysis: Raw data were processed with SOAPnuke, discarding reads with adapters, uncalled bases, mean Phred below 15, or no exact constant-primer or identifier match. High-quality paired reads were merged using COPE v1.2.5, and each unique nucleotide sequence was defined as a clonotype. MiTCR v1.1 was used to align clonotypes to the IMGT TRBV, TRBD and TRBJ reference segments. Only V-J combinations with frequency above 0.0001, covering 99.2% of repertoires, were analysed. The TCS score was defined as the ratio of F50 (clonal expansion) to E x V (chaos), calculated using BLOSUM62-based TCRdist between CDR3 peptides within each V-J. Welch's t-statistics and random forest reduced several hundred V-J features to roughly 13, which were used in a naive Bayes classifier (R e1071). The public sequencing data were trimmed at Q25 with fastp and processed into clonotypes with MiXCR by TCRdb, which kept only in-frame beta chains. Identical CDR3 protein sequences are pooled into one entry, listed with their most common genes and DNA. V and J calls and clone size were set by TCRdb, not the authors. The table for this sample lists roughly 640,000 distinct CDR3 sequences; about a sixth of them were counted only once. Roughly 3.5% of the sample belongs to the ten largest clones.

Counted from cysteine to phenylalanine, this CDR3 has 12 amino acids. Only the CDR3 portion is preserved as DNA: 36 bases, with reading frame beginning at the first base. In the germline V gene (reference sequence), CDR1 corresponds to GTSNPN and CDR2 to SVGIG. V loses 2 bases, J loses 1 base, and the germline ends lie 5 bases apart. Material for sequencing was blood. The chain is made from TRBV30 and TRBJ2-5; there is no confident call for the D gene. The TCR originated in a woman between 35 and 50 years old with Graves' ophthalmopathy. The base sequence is TGTGCCTGGAGTCGCGGCCAAGAGACCCAGTACTTC. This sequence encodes CAWSRGQETQYF.